The 32 T cell receptor beta chains reported below all come from one sample, sequenced in a study of beta chain features in type 1 diabetes. The sequenced template was cDNA made from the entire isolated RNA. Produced via immunoSEQ multiplex PCR; TCRdb's table is partial and in-frame only. The sample yields 630,000 or so clones, over 11% seen once. Which antigens these TCRs recognize remains unknown. General study points: For Type 1 diabetes patients, all four CD4+ subsets carried TCRB CDR3s that were moderately but significantly shorter.

Sequencing used naive CD4+ T cells from blood. These receptors were obtained from a man aged 18 to 35 with type 1 diabetes.

This clone occurred a few times. The chain joins TRBV18 to TRBJ2-5; no reliable D call. V was clipped by 6 bases and J by 5 bases, with 13 bases between them. From germline, CDR1 is KGHSH and CDR2 LQKENI. The CDR3 has 13 residues. CDR3 protein: CASSTSMGETQYF. In nucleotides, the CDR3 is TGTGCCAGCTCGACATCGATGGGGGAGACCCAGTACTTC. The full variable domain, with the rest looked up from reference TRBV18 and TRBJ2-5, is NAGVMQNPRHLVRRRGQEARLRCSPMKGHSHVYWYRQLPEEGLKFMVYLQKENIIDESGMPKERFSAEFPKEGPSILRIQQVVRGDSAAYFCASSTSMGETQYFGPGTRLLVL.

On this clone: Other DNA variants within this sample encode the same CDR3. The chain carries TRBV2 and TRBJ2-7; D is uncertain. V was cut by 5 bases and J by 2 bases, with 4 bases left in between. The CDR3 has 11 residues. CDR1 is SNHLY, CDR2 FYNNEI, per germline. The CDR3 nucleotides read TGTGCCAGCAGTTCCACCTACGAGCAGTACTTC. Protein: CASSSTYEQYF.

This clone was detected a few times. The V and J genes are TRBV7-2 and TRBJ2-3; D call uncertain. The CDR3 contains 15 residues. The V gene lost 5 bases and the J gene lost 2 bases, with 14 bases spanning the gap. Germline V gene lookup returns CDR1 SGHTA and CDR2 FQGNSA. Written as DNA, the CDR3 is TGTGCCAGCAGCCCTCAGAGCCCTGTCACAGATACGCAGTATTTT. This encodes CASSPQSPVTDTQYF.

The V call is TRBV29-1, the J call TRBJ2-3, with 8 bases that match TRBD2. Germline V CDR1 and CDR2: SQVTM, ANQGSEA. The CDR3 consists of 14 residues. The trim removed 4 bases at V and 0 bases at J, leaving 3 bases unmatched. The CDR3 protein is CSVVGGGSTDTQYF. The CDR3 bases are TGCAGCGTTGTAGGCGGGGGGAGCACAGATACGCAGTATTTT.

This clone occurred a few times. This sequence joins TRBV7-2 and TRBJ2-2; D is perhaps TRBD1 (6 bases). CDR1 is SGHTA, CDR2 FQGNSA, per germline. V lost 5 bases to trimming and J lost 4 bases, with 17 bases between them. The CDR3 spans 16 residues. CDR3 DNA: TGTGCCAGCAGCCGTACCGGGACACGGGTCACCGGGGAGCTGTTTTTT. It translates to CASSRTGTRVTGELFF.

This sequence joins TRBV21-1 and TRBJ2-1; the table calls TRBD1, which could not be checked here. TRBV21-1 is flagged as a pseudogene. The CDR3 is 13 residues long. The CDR3 nucleotides are TGTGCCAGCAATGGGACAGGGGTCAATGAGCAGTTCTTC. Protein: CASNGTGVNEQFF.

About this clone itself: The sample contains more than one DNA sequence encoding this CDR3. CDR3 in amino acids: CASSLRGYGYTF. In nucleotides, the CDR3 is TGTGCCAGCAGTTTGAGAGGGTATGGCTACACCTTC. The chain links TRBV28 to TRBJ1-2; D gene unclear. The CDR3 has 12 amino acids. V was clipped by 3 bases and J by 5 bases, with 7 bases between them. CDR1 and CDR2 from the germline V gene are MDHEN and SYDVKM.

The J gene is TRBJ1-4, the V gene TRBV29-1, with 9 bases identical to TRBD1. CDR1 is SQVTM, CDR2 ANQGSEA, per germline. CDR3 size: 14 residues. V shed 6 bases, J shed 10 bases, and the junction held 12 bases outside the gene matches. As DNA, the CDR3 is TGCAGCGTGGAACAGGGGGCTCCCTATGGAAAACTGTTTTTT. Translating gives CSVEQGAPYGKLFF.

This clone showed up just a few times. The V gene is TRBV23-1, the J gene TRBJ2-1; a possible D gene is TRBD2 (5 bases). TRBV23-1 is noted as an ORF with a role that remains uncertain. This CDR3 contains 19 residues. Trimming took off 3 bases at V and 4 bases at J, with 25 bases between the two ends. This CDR3 reads CASSQRPVFWWGAYNEQFF. The CDR3 coding sequence is TGCGCCAGCAGTCAGCGCCCCGTTTTCTGGTGGGGAGCTTACAATGAGCAGTTCTTC.

The chain is built from TRBV18 and TRBJ2-1; a possible D gene is TRBD1 (5 bases). CDR3 length: 13 amino acids. The germline CDR1 and CDR2 sequences are KGHSH and LQKENI. Trimming pared 0 bases from V and 8 bases from J, leaving 8 bases between. CDR3 bases: TGTGCCAGCTCACCACCGGTCAGGGATGAGCAGTTCTTC. It yields the protein CASSPPVRDEQFF.

The chain employs TRBV11-3 and TRBJ1-2; TRBD1 matches at 9 bases. Trimming at V came to 5 bases and at J to 5 bases, leaving 0 bases not matched to a gene. The CDR3 is 12 residues long. Germline V gene sequence: CDR1 SGHNT, CDR2 YENEEA. DNA for the CDR3: TGTGCCAGCAGCGACAGGGGGTATGGCTACACCTTC. It is translated as CASSDRGYGYTF.

This clone came up a few times. The rearrangement uses TRBV30 and TRBJ1-3; D not certain. The CDR3 has 16 residues. Germline V gene lookup returns CDR1 GTSNPN and CDR2 SVGIG (reference sequence). The germline V and J ends were trimmed by 2 bases and 0 bases, with 14 bases remaining between them. Written as DNA, the CDR3 is TGTGCCTGGAGTAGCCTCCCGGGCCTCTCTGGAAACACCATATATTTT. Amino acids: CAWSSLPGLSGNTIYF.

The chain uses TRBV29-1 and TRBJ2-5; 13 nucleotides agree with TRBD2. Trimming removed 2 bases from V and 7 bases from J; junction bases left unmatched: 4. Germline loops: CDR1 SQVTM, CDR2 ANQGSEA. This CDR3 is 14 amino acids long. CDR3 residues: CSVEKGTSGTTQYF. The CDR3 DNA is TGCAGCGTTGAAAAGGGGACTAGCGGGACGACCCAGTACTTC.

This chain links TRBV6-5 with TRBJ1-3; tentatively, D is TRBD1 (5 bases). There are 14 residues in the CDR3. The germline V gene has CDR1 MNHEY and CDR2 SVGAGI. Trimming cost V 5 bases and J 1 base, with 9 bases left between them. The CDR3 sequence: CASSRQISGNTIYF. The CDR3 region has the DNA TGTGCCAGCAGTCGACAGATATCTGGAAACACCATATATTTT.

The V gene is TRBV5-1, the J gene TRBJ2-2; D is perhaps TRBD2 (5 bases). The CDR3 runs to 14 residues. Germline values: CDR1 SGHRS, CDR2 YFSETQ. V was trimmed by 1 base and J by 5 bases, leaving 9 bases between them. The CDR3 protein is CASSLIRGTGELFF. The DNA of the CDR3 is TGCGCCAGCAGCTTGATCCGGGGAACCGGGGAGCTGTTTTTT.

This clone was counted between two and nine times. V is TRBV14 and J is TRBJ1-6, with D unresolved. The V end was cut by 1 base, the J end by 8 bases, with 6 bases between. The CDR3 has 13 residues. Germline V CDR1 and CDR2: SGHDN, FVKESK. The CDR3 bases are TGTGCCAGCAGCCAAGTCCTGCATTCACCCCTCCACTTT. Its protein product is CASSQVLHSPLHF.

The sample holds a few counts of this clone. The V gene is TRBV6-5, the J gene TRBJ2-1, with D tentatively TRBD1 (5 bases). Trimming stripped 0 bases from V and 10 bases from J, with 16 bases between. The CDR3 is 15 residues long. CDR1 is MNHEY, CDR2 SVGAGI, per germline. The DNA of the CDR3 is TGTGCCAGCAGTTACTCGACAGTGTGGGTAGGGGAGCAGTTCTTC. Translated, it gives CASSYSTVWVGEQFF.

In this sample, this clone turned up a few times. The chain carries TRBV5-4 and TRBJ2-5; D possibly corresponds to TRBD2 (6 bases). Per the germline V gene, CDR1 is SGHNT and CDR2 is YYREEE (reference sequence). CDR3 length: 15 residues. V was pared by 1 base and J by 5 bases, with 15 bases between. CDR3 residues: CASSLRYAGTETQYF. The CDR3 coding sequence is TGTGCCAGCAGCTTGCGGTATGCGGGGACGGAGACCCAGTACTTC.

This clone has just a few counts. The chain's CDR3 is CASSPPSTGAGELFF. The CDR3 DNA is TGTGCCAGCAGCCCCCCCTCGACAGGGGCCGGGGAGCTGTTTTTT. The chain has TRBV7-9 and TRBJ2-2; 8 bases map to TRBD1. Germline-derived CDR1 and CDR2 are SEHNR and FQNEAQ (reference sequence). This CDR3 contains 15 residues. The V segment lost 5 bases and the J segment 6 bases; nucleotides outside the gene matches: 8.

This clone was seen only a few times. The V gene is TRBV7-2, the J gene TRBJ1-3; D might be TRBD1 (6 bases). The CDR3 covers 15 residues. The V and J ends lost 1 base and 4 bases respectively, with 11 bases between them. Germline-derived CDR1 and CDR2 are SGHTA and FQGNSA. CDR3 residues: CASSLGAGAGNTIYF. The DNA of the CDR3 is TGTGCCAGCAGCTTAGGTGCAGGGGCCGGAAACACCATATATTTT.

The CDR3 coding sequence is TGTGCCAGCAGCTCAAGGGATATCACTGAAGCTTTCTTT. Its protein product is CASSSRDITEAFF. This chain joins TRBV14 and TRBJ1-1; D is uncertain. V lost 5 bases to trimming and J lost 4 bases, with 11 bases between them. Per the germline V gene, CDR1 is SGHDN and CDR2 is FVKESK. The length of the CDR3 is 13 residues.

This chain connects TRBV7-3 to TRBJ2-3, with D perhaps matching TRBD2 (6 bases). Trimming removed 2 bases from V and 4 bases from J, with 13 bases in between. The CDR3 contains 15 residues. The germline V gene has CDR1 SGHTA and CDR2 FQGTGA. The CDR3 DNA is TGTGCCAGCAGCTTATCCCCGTCGGGGGCAGATACGCAGTATTTT. Its protein is CASSLSPSGADTQYF.

This clone was found a few times. The CDR3 loop reads CASSLPFGQAAFNEQFF. In DNA form, the CDR3 reads TGTGCCAGCAGCTTGCCCTTCGGACAGGCGGCTTTCAATGAGCAGTTCTTC. V usage is TRBV7-2 and J usage is TRBJ2-1; 7 positions match TRBD1. The CDR3 runs 17 residues. V gave up 3 bases and J gave up 6 bases; unmatched junction bases: 14. Germline CDR1 SGHTA, CDR2 FQGNSA.

This chain links TRBV5-6 with TRBJ2-1; no reliable D call. Germline V gene lookup returns CDR1 SGHDT and CDR2 YYEEEE. With 7 bases removed from V and 3 bases from J, the gap between germline ends came to 29 bases. The CDR3 runs to 19 residues. Written as DNA, the CDR3 is TGTGCCAGCGAAGCCTCAGGCAGGAAGATCATCCGGCGCTACAATGAGCAGTTCTTC. This sequence encodes CASEASGRKIIRRYNEQFF. Drawing the rest from reference TRBV5-6 and TRBJ2-1, the complete variable domain is DAGVTQSPTHLIKTRGQQVTLRCSPKSGHDTVSWYQQALGQGPQFIFQYYEEEERQRGNFPDRFSGHQFPNYSSELNVNALLLGDSALYLCASEASGRKIIRRYNEQFFGPGTRLTVL.

V gene TRBV10-3 combines with J gene TRBJ2-5; D not certain. Trimming removed 0 bases from V and 3 bases from J, with 5 bases in between. The CDR3 spans 13 residues. Germline V lookup: CDR1 ENHRY, CDR2 SYGVKD. The CDR3 region is CAISESTEETQYF. The DNA of the CDR3 is TGTGCCATCAGTGAGTCGACCGAAGAGACCCAGTACTTC.

V is TRBV29-1 and J is TRBJ2-5; D is tentatively TRBD1 or TRBD2 (7 bases each). Per germline, CDR1 SQVTM and CDR2 ANQGSEA. The CDR3 runs to 16 residues. V shed 8 bases and J shed 5 bases, with 27 bases lying between them. The CDR3 DNA reads TGCAGCATTCCCGACAGGGCCCGGACTAGGGGGGAGACCCAGTACTTC. Its protein is CSIPDRARTRGETQYF.

This clone was picked up a small number of times. The chain carries TRBV11-2 and TRBJ1-5; D call uncertain. Germline loops: CDR1 SGHAT, CDR2 FQNNGV. The V end was cut by 6 bases, the J end by 4 bases, with 10 bases between. The CDR3 consists of 13 residues. CDR3 nucleotides: TGTGCCAGCAGTCCCACTAATAATCAGCCCCAGCATTTT. Protein: CASSPTNNQPQHF.

The J gene is TRBJ2-5, the V gene TRBV29-1; D not certain. The CDR3 covers 10 residues. Germline CDR1 is SQVTM and CDR2 is ANQGSEA. Deletions cut 8 bases from V and 5 bases from J, with 9 bases between. The CDR3 DNA reads as TGCAGCAGCACCCGGGAGACCCAGTACTTC. This gives the protein CSSTRETQYF.

This clone has just a few counts. Other DNA sequences in the sample encode the same CDR3. The CDR3 DNA reads as TGCAGCGTTGGACAGGACTATGGCTACACCTTC. Translating it yields CSVGQDYGYTF. V is TRBV29-1 and J is TRBJ1-2; D possibly corresponds to TRBD1 (6 bases). The CDR3 covers 11 residues. Deletions cut 4 bases from V and 3 bases from J, with 6 bases between. Per the germline V gene, CDR1 is SQVTM and CDR2 is ANQGSEA.

V usage is TRBV30 and J usage is TRBJ1-2; TRBD1 agrees at 9 bases. Per the germline V gene, CDR1 is GTSNPN and CDR2 is SVGIG (reference sequence). J gave up 0 bases and V 8 bases, and 7 bases lay outside the gene matches. This CDR3 has 14 residues. The CDR3: CATGQGRANYGYTF. Written as DNA, the CDR3 is TGTGCCACTGGACAGGGGCGGGCTAACTATGGCTACACCTTC.

The table lists this clone with a few counts. The chain couples TRBV2 to TRBJ2-7, with 10 bases matching TRBD2. The CDR3 runs to 14 residues. After removal of 6 bases from V and 8 bases from J, the junction contained 10 bases not matched to a gene. Germline CDR1 is SNHLY and CDR2 is FYNNEI. The CDR3: CASSPAGGPLKQYF. Written as DNA, the CDR3 is TGTGCCAGCAGCCCAGCGGGAGGGCCTTTGAAGCAGTACTTC.

This chain links TRBV5-1 with TRBJ2-7; no reliable D call. The ends were cut back, 0 bases at V and 1 base at J, with 8 bases in the middle. The CDR3 sequence is 14 residues long. CDR1 and CDR2 from the germline V gene are SGHRS and YFSETQ. The DNA of the CDR3 is TGCGCCAGCAGCTTGGGACTCGATTCCTACGAGCAGTACTTC. Amino acids: CASSLGLDSYEQYF.